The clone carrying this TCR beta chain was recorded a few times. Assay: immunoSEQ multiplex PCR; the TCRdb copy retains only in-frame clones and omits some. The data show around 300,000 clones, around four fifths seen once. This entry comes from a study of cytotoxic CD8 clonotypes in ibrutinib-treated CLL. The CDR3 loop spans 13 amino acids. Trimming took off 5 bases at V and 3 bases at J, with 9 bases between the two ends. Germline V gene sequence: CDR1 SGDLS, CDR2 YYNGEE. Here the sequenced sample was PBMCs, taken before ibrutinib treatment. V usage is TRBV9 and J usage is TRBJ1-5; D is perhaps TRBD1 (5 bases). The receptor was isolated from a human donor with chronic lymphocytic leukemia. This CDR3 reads CASRTENNQPQHF. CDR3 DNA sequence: TGTGCCAGCAGGACAGAGAACAATCAGCCCCAGCATTTT.